The 16 T cell receptor beta chains below all came from one sample that was sequenced in a study of blood T cell repertoires in COVID-19. TCRdb's table, derived via immunoSEQ multiplex PCR, lists solely in-frame clones and lacks some. There are around 120,000 clones in the sample; 79% occur only once, and 4% lies in the top ten. The sample consisted of peripheral blood. These receptor sequences come from a woman at least 80 years old with acute or convalescent COVID-19.

The V call is TRBV7-8, the J call TRBJ2-2; TRBD1 is a possible D gene (5 bases). V was trimmed by 4 bases and J by 5 bases, leaving 11 bases between them. The CDR3 consists of 14 residues. The germline V gene has CDR1 SGHVS and CDR2 FQNEAQ. The CDR3 DNA follows: TGTGCCAGCAGCTCCAGGGTTCGTACCGGGGAGCTGTTTTTT. Its translation: CASSSRVRTGELFF.

The chain couples TRBV12-3 or TRBV12-4 to TRBJ1-1; D is unresolved. The V end lost 0 bases, the J end lost 6 bases, and 8 bases lay between the germline ends. The CDR3 runs 13 residues. For the CDR3, the DNA is TGTGCCAGCAGTTTAGCTTTGCGGGCTGAAGCTTTCTTT. Its translation: CASSLALRAEAFF.

The chain couples TRBV6-1 to TRBJ2-1; the match to TRBD2 covers 9 bases. The trim removed 0 bases at V and 6 bases at J, leaving 3 bases unmatched. Per the germline V gene, CDR1 is MNHNS and CDR2 is SASEGT. The CDR3 runs to 15 residues. The CDR3 protein is CASSEAGGRANEQFF. In DNA form, the CDR3 reads TGTGCCAGCAGTGAAGCGGGCGGGAGGGCCAATGAGCAGTTCTTC.

This chain connects TRBV7-9 to TRBJ2-7; no clear D. With 2 bases removed from V and 5 bases from J, the gap between germline ends came to 10 bases. Germline V gives CDR1 SEHNR, CDR2 FQNEAQ (reference sequence). The length of the CDR3 is 13 residues. The CDR3 region is CASSLPTLHEQYF. The CDR3 DNA reads TGTGCCAGCAGCTTACCGACACTCCACGAGCAGTACTTC.

The chain carries TRBV7-2 and TRBJ2-3; 8 positions match TRBD2. Trimming took 5 bases from V and 0 from J; bases not matched to a gene: 7. Looked up from germline, CDR1 is SGHTA and CDR2 is FQGNSA. The CDR3 has 16 residues. The CDR3 DNA sequence: TGTGCCAGCAGCACCAGACTAGCGCTTAGCACAGATACGCAGTATTTT. Encoded protein: CASSTRLALSTDTQYF.

The chain recombines TRBV7-9 with TRBJ2-1; D remains unclear. The germline V gene encodes CDR1 SEHNR and CDR2 FQNEAQ (reference sequence). The CDR3 runs 13 residues. V lost 4 bases and J 3 bases, leaving 7 bases between the germline ends. The CDR3, as DNA: TGTGCCAGCAGCTCCAGGATCTACAATGAGCAGTTCTTC. This gives the protein CASSSRIYNEQFF.

This clone was seen a handful of times. The V and J genes are TRBV11-2 and TRBJ1-1; a possible D gene is TRBD1 (5 bases). V lost 1 base and J 4 bases, leaving 10 bases between the germline ends. The CDR3 extends over 14 amino acids. Germline loops: CDR1 SGHAT, CDR2 FQNNGV. CDR3 residues: CASSLGRGSTEAFF. The CDR3 DNA is TGTGCCAGCAGCTTAGGAAGGGGAAGCACTGAAGCTTTCTTT. The complete variable domain, with remaining parts taken from reference TRBV11-2 and TRBJ1-1, reads EAGVAQSPRYKIIEKRQSVAFWCNPISGHATLYWYQQILGQGPKLLIQFQNNGVVDDSQLPKDRFSAERLKGVDSTLKIQPAKLEDSAVYLCASSLGRGSTEAFFGQGTRLTVV.

This chain connects TRBV7-2 to TRBJ1-2; maybe TRBD1 (6 bases). CDR1 is SGHTA and CDR2 is FQGNSA in the germline V gene. The CDR3 is made up of 15 amino acids. Trimming took off 1 base at V and 4 bases at J, with 13 bases between the two ends. For the CDR3, the DNA is TGTGCCAGCAGCTTAGTCCGGGGACATTCCTATGGCTACACCTTC. It yields the protein CASSLVRGHSYGYTF.

The rearrangement uses TRBV2 and TRBJ1-4; 9 bases line up with TRBD1. CDR1 is SNHLY, CDR2 FYNNEI, per germline. This CDR3 region has 14 residues. The V segment lost 4 bases and the J segment 5 bases; nucleotides outside the gene matches: 2. The chain's CDR3 is CASSGGTGNEKLFF. CDR3 nucleotide sequence: TGTGCCAGCAGTGGAGGGACAGGGAATGAAAAACTGTTTTTT.

The chain combines TRBV5-4 with TRBJ1-2, with TRBD1 as a possible D gene (6 bases). The V and J ends lost 6 bases and 4 bases respectively, with 16 bases between them. The CDR3 loop spans 14 amino acids. Germline V gene lookup returns CDR1 SGHNT and CDR2 YYREEE (reference sequence). Here the CDR3 DNA reads TGTGCCAGCACCCAAAACAGGGTAGGCTATGGCTACACCTTC. Encoded protein: CASTQNRVGYGYTF.

This clone has more than one count but fewer than ten. The V call is TRBV4-1, the J call TRBJ2-3; TRBD2 matches at 8 bases. The CDR3 runs 16 residues. The ends lost 0 bases at V and 6 bases at J; junction bases unmatched: 8. Germline V gene sequence: CDR1 MGHRA, CDR2 YSYEKL. The CDR3 loop is CASSQDRGGAGDTQYF. Here the CDR3 DNA reads TGCGCCAGCAGCCAAGATCGGGGGGGGGCCGGGGATACGCAGTATTTT.

The chain has TRBV4-3 and TRBJ1-3; no definite D call. V dropped 1 base and J dropped 0 bases, with 4 bases sitting between them. Germline CDR1 is LGHNA and CDR2 is YSLEER. This CDR3 comprises 14 residues. The CDR3 is CASSQASSGNTIYF. The CDR3 bases are TGCGCCAGCAGCCAAGCATCCTCTGGAAACACCATATATTTT.

This clone was seen a handful of times. Other DNA sequences within the sample encode an identical CDR3. V usage is TRBV27 and J usage is TRBJ1-1; possibly TRBD1 for D (5 bases). Trimming stripped 0 bases from V and 5 bases from J, with 16 bases between. Germline assignment: CDR1 MNHEY and CDR2 SMNVEV (reference sequence). The CDR3 covers 16 residues. The CDR3 bases are TGTGCCAGCAGTTTATCGATAACCTGGGGGGGGACTGAAGCTTTCTTT. It translates to CASSLSITWGGTEAFF.

The chain has TRBV30 and TRBJ1-2; D is uncertain. V was clipped by 0 bases and J by 1 base, with 12 bases between them. CDR1 is GTSNPN and CDR2 is SVGIG in the germline V gene (reference sequence). This CDR3 region has 15 residues. The CDR3 nucleotides are TGTGCCTGGAGTGTACCCCTCGGAGTTAACTATGGCTACACCTTC. This sequence encodes CAWSVPLGVNYGYTF. Filled out from reference TRBV30 and TRBJ1-2, the complete variable domain reads SQTIHQWPATLVQPVGSPLSLECTVEGTSNPNLYWYRQAAGRGLQLLFYSVGIGQISSEVPQNLSASRPQDRQFILSSKKLLLSDSGFYLCAWSVPLGVNYGYTFGSGTRLTVV.

The chain combines TRBV7-9 with TRBJ2-5, with 7 bases lining up with TRBD1. There are 13 residues in the CDR3. Germline CDR1 and CDR2: SEHNR and FQNEAQ (reference sequence). With V trimmed by 5 bases and J by 2 bases, 2 bases remained unmatched. The CDR3 bases are TGTGCCAGCAGCCGGACAGGACAAGAGACCCAGTACTTC. Its translation: CASSRTGQETQYF. The full variable domain, in which reference TRBV7-9 and TRBJ2-5 provide the parts outside the CDR3, is DTGVSQNPRHKITKRGQNVTFRCDPISEHNRLYWYRQTLGQGPEFLTYFQNEAQLEKSRLLSDRFSAERPKGSFSTLEIQRTEQGDSAMYLCASSRTGQETQYFGPGTRLLVL.

The CDR3 DNA follows: TGTGCCTGGGGCAGCGGGGGTCCGTGGGATACGCAGTATTTT. Translation: CAWGSGGPWDTQYF. The genes are TRBV30 and TRBJ2-3, with 8 bases lining up with TRBD2. Per germline, CDR1 GTSNPN and CDR2 SVGIG (reference sequence). V shed 5 bases, J shed 6 bases, and the junction held 10 bases outside the gene matches. This CDR3 spans 14 amino acids.